This record covers a single TCR beta chain. Antigen: not known. Described time point: blood 4 weeks post-SBRT, at nephrectomy. The treatment denotes: 15 Gy SBRT to primary tumor, nephrectomy 4 weeks later. Assay: immunoSEQ multiplex PCR; the TCRdb copy retains only in-frame clones and omits some. Of about 64,000 clones listed, roughly 80% were seen once; the top ten hold about 6.4%. The data were taken from a study of radiation and T cells in renal cell carcinoma. The study's findings and limits: From baseline, blood top tumor clonotypes peaked at 2 weeks post-radiation.

Germline V gives CDR1 LNHDA, CDR2 SQIVND (reference sequence). The CDR3 covers 14 residues. V was pared by 7 bases and J by 5 bases, with 15 bases between. V and J are TRBV19 and TRBJ1-5; tentative D call: TRBD1 (6 bases). The sample in question was blood, obtained from a patient whose treatment included radiotherapy and nephrectomy. This clonotype was obtained from a man in his 60s with renal cell carcinoma. The DNA of the CDR3 is TGTGCCAGTACGGAGGACAGCCGCTATCAGCCCCAGCATTTT. Translation gives CASTEDSRYQPQHF.